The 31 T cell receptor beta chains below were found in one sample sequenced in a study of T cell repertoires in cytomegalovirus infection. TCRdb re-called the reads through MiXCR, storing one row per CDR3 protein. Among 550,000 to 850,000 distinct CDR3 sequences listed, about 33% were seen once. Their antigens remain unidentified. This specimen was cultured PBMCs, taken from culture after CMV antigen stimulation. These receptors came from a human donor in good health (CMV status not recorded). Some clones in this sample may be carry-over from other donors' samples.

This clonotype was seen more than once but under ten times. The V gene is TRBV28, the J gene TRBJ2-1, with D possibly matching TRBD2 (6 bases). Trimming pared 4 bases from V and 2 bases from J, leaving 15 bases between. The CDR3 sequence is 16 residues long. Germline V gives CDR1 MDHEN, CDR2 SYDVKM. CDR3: CASSYEFGGTYNEQFF. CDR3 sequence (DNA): TGTGCCAGCAGTTATGAGTTTGGGGGGACCTACAATGAGCAGTTCTTC.

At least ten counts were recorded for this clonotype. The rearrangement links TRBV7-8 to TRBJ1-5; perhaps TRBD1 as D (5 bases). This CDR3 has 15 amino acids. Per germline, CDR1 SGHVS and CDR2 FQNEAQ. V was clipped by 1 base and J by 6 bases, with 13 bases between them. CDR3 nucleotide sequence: TGTGCCAGCAGCTTAGGGACAATGCTCGGTCAGCCCCAGCATTTT. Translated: CASSLGTMLGQPQHF.

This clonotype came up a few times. CDR3 DNA sequence: TGTGCCAGCAACCCGGGACAGGAGAACACCATATATTTT. Residues: CASNPGQENTIYF. The chain employs TRBV12-3 or TRBV12-4 and TRBJ1-3, with 8 bases matching TRBD1. The CDR3 is 13 residues long. After removal of 7 bases from V and 7 bases from J, the junction contained 6 bases not matched to a gene.

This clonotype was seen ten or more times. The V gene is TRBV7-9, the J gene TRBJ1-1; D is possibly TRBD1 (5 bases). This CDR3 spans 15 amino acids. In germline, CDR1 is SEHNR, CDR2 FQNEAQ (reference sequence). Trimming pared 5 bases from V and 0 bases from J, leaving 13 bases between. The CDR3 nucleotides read TGTGCCAGCAGCGGTAAGGGGTATATGAACACTGAAGCTTTCTTT. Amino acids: CASSGKGYMNTEAFF.

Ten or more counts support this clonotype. In DNA, the CDR3 is TGTGCCAGCAGCCCGGACAGGGGTAACACCGGGGAGCTGTTTTTT. It codes for CASSPDRGNTGELFF. The chain carries TRBV12-3 or TRBV12-4 and TRBJ2-2; the match to TRBD1 covers 9 bases. The CDR3 covers 15 residues. The J segment lost 2 bases and the V segment lost 6 bases, leaving 4 bases of the junction unmatched.

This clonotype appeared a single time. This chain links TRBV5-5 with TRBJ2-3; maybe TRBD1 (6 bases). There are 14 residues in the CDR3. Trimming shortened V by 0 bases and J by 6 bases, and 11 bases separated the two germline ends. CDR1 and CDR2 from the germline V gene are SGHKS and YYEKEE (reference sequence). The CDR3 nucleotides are TGTGCCAGCAGCTTGGCACAGGGCCACGATACGCAGTATTTT. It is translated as CASSLAQGHDTQYF. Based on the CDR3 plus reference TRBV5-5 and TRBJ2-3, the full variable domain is DAGVTQSPTHLIKTRGQQVTLRCSPISGHKSVSWYQQVLGQGPQFIFQYYEKEERGRGNFPDRFSARQFPNYSSELNVNALLLGDSALYLCASSLAQGHDTQYFGPGTRLTVL.

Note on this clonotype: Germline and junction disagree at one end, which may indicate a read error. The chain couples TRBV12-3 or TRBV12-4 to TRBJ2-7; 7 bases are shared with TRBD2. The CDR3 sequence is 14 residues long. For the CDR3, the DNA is TGTTCCAGCAGTTTTCGAGGGAGGGCTTACGAGCAGTACTTC. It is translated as CSSSFRGRAYEQYF.

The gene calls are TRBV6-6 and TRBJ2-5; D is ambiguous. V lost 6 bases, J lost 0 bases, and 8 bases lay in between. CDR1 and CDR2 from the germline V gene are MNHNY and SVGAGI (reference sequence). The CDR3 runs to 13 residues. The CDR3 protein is CASRPMYQETQYF. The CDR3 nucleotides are TGTGCCAGCAGACCAATGTACCAAGAGACCCAGTACTTC.

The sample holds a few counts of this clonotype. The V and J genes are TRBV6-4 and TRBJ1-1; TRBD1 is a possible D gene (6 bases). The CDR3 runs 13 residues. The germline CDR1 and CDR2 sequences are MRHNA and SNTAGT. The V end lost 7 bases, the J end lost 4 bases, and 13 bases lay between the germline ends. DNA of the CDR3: TGTGCCAGCAAACAGGGTGCGGGCACTGAAGCTTTCTTT. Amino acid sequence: CASKQGAGTEAFF.

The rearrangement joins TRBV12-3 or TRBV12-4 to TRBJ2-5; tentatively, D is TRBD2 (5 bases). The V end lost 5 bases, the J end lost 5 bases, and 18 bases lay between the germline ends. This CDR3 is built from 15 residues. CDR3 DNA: TGTGCCAGCAGTGCCCGTGGGGTGCGGGCGGAGACCCAGTACTTC. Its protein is CASSARGVRAETQYF.

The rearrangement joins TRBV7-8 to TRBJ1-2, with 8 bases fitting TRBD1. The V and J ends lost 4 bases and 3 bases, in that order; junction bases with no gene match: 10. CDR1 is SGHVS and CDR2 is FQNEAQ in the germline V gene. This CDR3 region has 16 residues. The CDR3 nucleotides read TGTGCCAGCAGCTCCAGGGGGCTGGGGATTGACTATGGCTACACCTTC. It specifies CASSSRGLGIDYGYTF.

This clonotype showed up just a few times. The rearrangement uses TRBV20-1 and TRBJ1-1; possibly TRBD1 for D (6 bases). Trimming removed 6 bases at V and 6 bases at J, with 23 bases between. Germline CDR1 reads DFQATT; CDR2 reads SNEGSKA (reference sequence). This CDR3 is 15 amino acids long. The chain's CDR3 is CSAPGASPIGPEAFF. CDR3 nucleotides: TGCAGTGCCCCAGGGGCCAGCCCTATAGGACCTGAAGCTTTCTTT.

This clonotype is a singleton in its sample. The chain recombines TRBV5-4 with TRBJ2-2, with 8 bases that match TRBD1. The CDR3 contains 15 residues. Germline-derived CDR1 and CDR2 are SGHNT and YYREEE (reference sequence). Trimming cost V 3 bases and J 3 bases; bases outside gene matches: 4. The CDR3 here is CASSSRQGYTGELFF. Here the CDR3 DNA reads TGTGCCAGCAGCTCACGACAGGGGTACACCGGGGAGCTGTTTTTT. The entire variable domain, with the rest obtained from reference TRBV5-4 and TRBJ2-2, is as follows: ETGVTQSPTHLIKTRGQQVTLRCSSQSGHNTVSWYQQALGQGPQFIFQYYREEENGRGNFPPRFSGLQFPNYSSELNVNALELDDSALYLCASSSRQGYTGELFFGEGSRLTVL.

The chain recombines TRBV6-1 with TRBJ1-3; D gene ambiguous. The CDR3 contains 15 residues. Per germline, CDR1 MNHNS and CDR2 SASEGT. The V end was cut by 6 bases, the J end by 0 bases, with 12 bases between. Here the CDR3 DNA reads TGTGCCAGCAGATCCGATAGGGACTCTGGAAACACCATATATTTT. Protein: CASRSDRDSGNTIYF.

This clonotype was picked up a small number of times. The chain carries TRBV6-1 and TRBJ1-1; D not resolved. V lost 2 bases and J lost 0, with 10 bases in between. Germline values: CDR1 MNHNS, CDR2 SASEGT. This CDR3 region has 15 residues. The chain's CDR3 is CASSEYGIMNTEAFF. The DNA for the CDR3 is TGTGCCAGCAGTGAATATGGCATCATGAACACTGAAGCTTTCTTT.

CDR3 nucleotides: TGTGCCAGCAGTGAAGCCGACAGCTTCGGAAACACCATATATTTT. As protein: CASSEADSFGNTIYF. The rearrangement uses TRBV6-1 and TRBJ1-3, with D tentatively TRBD1 (5 bases). CDR3 length: 15 amino acids. Germline V CDR1 and CDR2: MNHNS, SASEGT. Trimming left V 0 bases short and J 4 bases short, with 10 bases between.

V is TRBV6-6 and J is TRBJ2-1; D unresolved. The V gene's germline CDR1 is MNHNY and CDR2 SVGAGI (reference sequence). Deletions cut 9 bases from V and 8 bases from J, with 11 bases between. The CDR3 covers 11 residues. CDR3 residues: CASRYVDEQFF. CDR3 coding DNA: TGTGCCAGTAGGTATGTCGATGAGCAGTTCTTC.

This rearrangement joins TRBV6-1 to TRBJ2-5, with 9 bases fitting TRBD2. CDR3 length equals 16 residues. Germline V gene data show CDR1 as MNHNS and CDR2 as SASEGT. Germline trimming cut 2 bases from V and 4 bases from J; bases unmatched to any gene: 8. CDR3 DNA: TGTGCCAGCAGTGAACGGCTAGCGGGGAACGGAGAGACCCAGTACTTC. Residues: CASSERLAGNGETQYF.

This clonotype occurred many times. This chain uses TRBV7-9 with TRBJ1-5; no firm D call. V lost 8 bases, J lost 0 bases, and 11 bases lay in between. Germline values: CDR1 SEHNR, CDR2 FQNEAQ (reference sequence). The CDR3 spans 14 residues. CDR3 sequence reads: CASGWANSNQPQHF. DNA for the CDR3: TGTGCCAGCGGGTGGGCAAATAGCAATCAGCCCCAGCATTTT.

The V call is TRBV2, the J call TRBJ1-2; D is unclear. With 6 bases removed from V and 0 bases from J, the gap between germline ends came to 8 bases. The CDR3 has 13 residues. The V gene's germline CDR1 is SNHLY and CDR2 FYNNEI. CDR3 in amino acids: CASRPRANYGYTF. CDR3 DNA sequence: TGTGCCAGCAGACCGAGAGCTAACTATGGCTACACCTTC.

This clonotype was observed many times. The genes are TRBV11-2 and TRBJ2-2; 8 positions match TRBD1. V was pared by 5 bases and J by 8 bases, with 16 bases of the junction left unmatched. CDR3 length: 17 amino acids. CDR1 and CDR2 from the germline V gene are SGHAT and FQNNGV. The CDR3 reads CASSPTPGQARRGELFF. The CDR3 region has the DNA TGTGCCAGCAGCCCAACACCGGGACAGGCCCGGAGAGGGGAGCTGTTTTTT.

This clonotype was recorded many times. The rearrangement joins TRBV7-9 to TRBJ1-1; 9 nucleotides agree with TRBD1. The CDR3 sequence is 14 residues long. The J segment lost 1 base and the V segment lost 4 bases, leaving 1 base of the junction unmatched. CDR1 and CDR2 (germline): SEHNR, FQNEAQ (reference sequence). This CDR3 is CASSSTGGNTEAFF. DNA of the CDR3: TGTGCCAGCAGCTCGACAGGGGGGAACACTGAAGCTTTCTTT. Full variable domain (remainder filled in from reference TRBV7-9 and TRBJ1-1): DTGVSQNPRHKITKRGQNVTFRCDPISEHNRLYWYRQTLGQGPEFLTYFQNEAQLEKSRLLSDRFSAERPKGSFSTLEIQRTEQGDSAMYLCASSSTGGNTEAFFGQGTRLTVV.

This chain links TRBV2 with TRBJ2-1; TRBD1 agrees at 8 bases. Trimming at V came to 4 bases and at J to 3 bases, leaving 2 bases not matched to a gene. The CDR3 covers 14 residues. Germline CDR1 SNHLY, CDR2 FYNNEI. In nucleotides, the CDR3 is TGTGCCAGCAGTGTACAGGGGGACTACAATGAGCAGTTCTTC. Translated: CASSVQGDYNEQFF. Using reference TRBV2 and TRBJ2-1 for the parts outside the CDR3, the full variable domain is EPEVTQTPSHQVTQMGQEVILRCVPISNHLYFYWYRQILGQKVEFLVSFYNNEISEKSEIFDDQFSVERPDGSNFTLKIRSTKLEDSAMYFCASSVQGDYNEQFFGPGTRLTVL.

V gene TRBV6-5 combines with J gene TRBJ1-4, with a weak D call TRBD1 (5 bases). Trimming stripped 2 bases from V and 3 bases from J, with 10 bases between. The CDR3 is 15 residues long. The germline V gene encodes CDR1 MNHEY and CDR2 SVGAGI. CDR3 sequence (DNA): TGTGCCAGCAGTTACCGGGGGGGGGCTAATGAAAAACTGTTTTTT. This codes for CASSYRGGANEKLFF.

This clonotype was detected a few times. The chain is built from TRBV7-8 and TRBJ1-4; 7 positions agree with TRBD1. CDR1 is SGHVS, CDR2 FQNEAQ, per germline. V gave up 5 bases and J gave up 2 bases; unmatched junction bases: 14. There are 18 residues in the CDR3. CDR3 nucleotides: TGTGCCAGCAGCCCGCAGACCGGCAGGGGGGTCACTAATGAAAAACTGTTTTTT. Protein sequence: CASSPQTGRGVTNEKLFF.

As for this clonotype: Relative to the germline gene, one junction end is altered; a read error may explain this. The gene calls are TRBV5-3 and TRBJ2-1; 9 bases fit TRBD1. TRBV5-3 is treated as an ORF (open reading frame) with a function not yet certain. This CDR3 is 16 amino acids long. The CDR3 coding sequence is TGTGCCAGCAGCTTGGCCTCGACAGGGGGTTACAATGAGCAGTTCTTC. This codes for CASSLASTGGYNEQFF.

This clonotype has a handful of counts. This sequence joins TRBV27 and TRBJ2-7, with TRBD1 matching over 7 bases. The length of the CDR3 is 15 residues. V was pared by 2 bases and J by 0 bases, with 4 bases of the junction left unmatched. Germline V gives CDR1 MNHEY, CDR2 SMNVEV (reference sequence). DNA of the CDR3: TGTGCCAGCAGTTTAGTACAGGGGCCCTCCTACGAGCAGTACTTC. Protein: CASSLVQGPSYEQYF.

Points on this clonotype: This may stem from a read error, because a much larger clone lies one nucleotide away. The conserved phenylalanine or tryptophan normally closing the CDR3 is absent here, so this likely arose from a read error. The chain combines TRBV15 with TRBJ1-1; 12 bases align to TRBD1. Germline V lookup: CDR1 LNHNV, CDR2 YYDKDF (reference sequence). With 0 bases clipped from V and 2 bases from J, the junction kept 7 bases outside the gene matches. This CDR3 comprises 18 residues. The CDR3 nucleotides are TGTGCCACCAGCAGAGAAGGACCGGGACAGGGGGCTAACACTGAAGCTTTCATT. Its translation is CATSREGPGQGANTEAFI.

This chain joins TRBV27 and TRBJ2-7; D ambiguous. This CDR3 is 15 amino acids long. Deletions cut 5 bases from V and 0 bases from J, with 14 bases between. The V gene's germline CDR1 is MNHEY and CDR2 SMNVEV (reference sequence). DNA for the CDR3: TGTGCCAGCAGTCCCTTGGGTGAAAGCTCCTACGAGCAGTACTTC. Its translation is CASSPLGESSYEQYF.

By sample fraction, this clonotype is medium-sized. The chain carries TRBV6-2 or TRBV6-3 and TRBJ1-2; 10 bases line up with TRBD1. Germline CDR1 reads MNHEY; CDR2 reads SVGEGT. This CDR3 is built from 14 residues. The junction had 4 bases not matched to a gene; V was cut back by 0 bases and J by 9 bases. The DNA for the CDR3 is TGTGCCAGCAGTTACTCGGGACAGGGGCCGAGCTACACCTTC. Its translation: CASSYSGQGPSYTF.

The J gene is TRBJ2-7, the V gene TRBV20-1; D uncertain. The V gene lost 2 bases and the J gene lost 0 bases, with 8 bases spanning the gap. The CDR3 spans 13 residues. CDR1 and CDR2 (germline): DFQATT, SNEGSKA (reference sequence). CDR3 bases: TGCAGTGCTAGAAGGTCCTCCTCCTACGAGCAGTACTTC. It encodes CSARRSSSYEQYF.